The 14 T cell receptor beta chains below all came from one sample that was sequenced in a study of cytomegalovirus exposure and HLA in healthy donors. The primer mix had 60 Vbeta and 13 Jbeta primers. This table comes from immunoSEQ multiplex PCR, and its TCRdb copy is limited to in-frame clones, with some not included. The sample has under 150,000 clones; 77% are singletons. Source material: PBMCs. The receptors originated from a woman aged 60-75 years in good health and CMV-seronegative.

The rearrangement joins TRBV5-1 to TRBJ2-1, with D hard to call. V lost 6 bases and J 0 bases, leaving 13 bases between the germline ends. CDR1 and CDR2 from the germline V gene are SGHRS and YFSETQ. This CDR3 has 15 residues. CDR3 in amino acids: CASTILPSSYNEQFF. In nucleotides, the CDR3 is TGCGCCAGCACCATTTTGCCTAGCTCCTACAATGAGCAGTTCTTC.

The gene calls are TRBV5-1 and TRBJ2-5; 7 bases match TRBD1. The CDR3 loop spans 14 amino acids. The V gene's germline CDR1 is SGHRS and CDR2 YFSETQ. The trim removed 4 bases at V and 2 bases at J, leaving 5 bases unmatched. CDR3 nucleotides: TGCGCCAGCAGCACGGGACAGATACAAGAGACCCAGTACTTC. It specifies CASSTGQIQETQYF. Complete variable domain (other parts from reference TRBV5-1 and TRBJ2-5): KAGVTQTPRYLIKTRGQQVTLSCSPISGHRSVSWYQQTPGQGLQFLFEYFSETQRNKGNFPGRFSGRQFSNSRSEMNVSTLELGDSALYLCASSTGQIQETQYFGPGTRLLVL.

The chain couples TRBV25-1 to TRBJ1-1; D not certain. CDR1 is MGHDK and CDR2 is SYGVNS in the germline V gene. The CDR3 consists of 13 residues. Trimming removed 4 bases from V and 6 bases from J, with 12 bases in between. CDR3 DNA: TGTGCCAGCAGTGCACAAGCTCGGGCTGAAGCTTTCTTT. Translation gives CASSAQARAEAFF.

This clone was counted once. The V call is TRBV5-1, the J call TRBJ2-7; 13 bases are a match to TRBD2. V was clipped by 4 bases and J by 5 bases; unmatched bases: 6. This CDR3 region has 15 residues. Germline V gene sequence: CDR1 SGHRS, CDR2 YFSETQ. The CDR3 spells CASSPGLAGLNEQYF. The CDR3 bases are TGCGCCAGCAGCCCGGGACTAGCGGGACTTAACGAGCAGTACTTC.

This rearrangement joins TRBV4-1 to TRBJ1-1, with TRBD1 matching over 8 bases. The J segment lost 1 base and the V segment lost 6 bases, leaving 7 bases of the junction unmatched. Germline values: CDR1 MGHRA, CDR2 YSYEKL. The CDR3 covers 15 residues. The CDR3 DNA reads as TGCGCCAGCAGATACCCCGGGACAGGGAACACTGAAGCTTTCTTT. This encodes CASRYPGTGNTEAFF.

The CDR3 loop is CATSRDGWTGFGELFF. The CDR3 nucleotides are TGTGCCACCAGCAGAGATGGGTGGACAGGGTTTGGGGAGCTGTTTTTT. The chain employs TRBV15 and TRBJ2-2; 8 bases line up with TRBD1. From germline, CDR1 is LNHNV and CDR2 YYDKDF (reference sequence). The CDR3 has 16 residues. V lost 0 bases, J lost 8 bases, and 8 bases stayed unmatched.

The chain couples TRBV4-1 to TRBJ1-6, with unresolved D. The CDR3 covers 13 residues. CDR1 and CDR2 from the germline V gene are MGHRA and YSYEKL. The V gene lost 4 bases and the J gene lost 14 bases, with 15 bases spanning the gap. CDR3 residues: CASSPPLSRSLHF. The CDR3 region has the DNA TGCGCCAGCAGCCCCCCCCTAAGTCGGTCCCTCCACTTT.

This rearrangement joins TRBV9 to TRBJ2-5; 13 bases map to TRBD2. V lost 0 bases and J lost 2; bases outside the gene matches: 4. The length of the CDR3 is 17 residues. Germline-derived CDR1 and CDR2 are SGDLS and YYNGEE. DNA for the CDR3: TGTGCCAGCAGCGTAGGACTAGCGGGGGGACCGCAAGAGACCCAGTACTTC. Translated, it gives CASSVGLAGGPQETQYF.

The V call is TRBV18, the J call TRBJ1-6; possible D gene TRBD1, 5 bases. CDR1 is KGHSH, CDR2 LQKENI, per germline. V was pared by 5 bases and J by 10 bases, with 15 bases between. The length of the CDR3 is 14 residues. The CDR3 nucleotides read TGTGCCAGCTCAATCACAGGCCAAGGGTCACCCCTCCACTTT. Its translation: CASSITGQGSPLHF.

V and J are TRBV7-2 and TRBJ1-5, with D perhaps matching TRBD1 (5 bases). V was clipped by 5 bases and J by 4 bases, with 12 bases between them. Germline V gene sequence: CDR1 SGHTA, CDR2 FQGNSA. CDR3 length: 14 amino acids. This CDR3 is CASSLDGQNQPQHF. CDR3 in DNA: TGTGCCAGCAGCCTAGACGGACAAAATCAGCCCCAGCATTTT. Based on the CDR3 plus reference TRBV7-2 and TRBJ1-5, the full variable domain is GAGVSQSPSNKVTEKGKDVELRCDPISGHTALYWYRQSLGQGLEFLIYFQGNSAPDKSGLPSDRFSAERTGGSVSTLTIQRTQQEDSAVYLCASSLDGQNQPQHFGDGTRLSIL.

The rearrangement links TRBV5-5 to TRBJ1-2; weak D call: TRBD1 (5 bases). The CDR3 loop spans 12 amino acids. Germline CDR1 and CDR2: SGHKS and YYEKEE (reference sequence). With 6 bases removed from V and 5 bases from J, the gap between germline ends came to 11 bases. The chain's CDR3 is CASTGPSYGYTF. The CDR3 nucleotides read TGTGCCAGCACAGGGCCTAGTTATGGCTACACCTTC.

This sequence joins TRBV5-1 and TRBJ1-5; no clear D gene. Trimming stripped 0 bases from V and 0 bases from J, with 19 bases between. The germline V gene has CDR1 SGHRS and CDR2 YFSETQ. This CDR3 is built from 19 residues. The DNA for the CDR3 is TGCGCCAGCAGCTTGGCCCTGGGCCAGGCCGGCAATAGCAATCAGCCCCAGCATTTT. Translating gives CASSLALGQAGNSNQPQHF.

The chain has TRBV5-1 and TRBJ2-2; D is perhaps TRBD1 (6 bases). V was trimmed by 0 bases and J by 3 bases, leaving 9 bases between them. The length of the CDR3 is 15 residues. The germline CDR1 and CDR2 sequences are SGHRS and YFSETQ. The CDR3 loop reads CASSLGRTDTGELFF. For the CDR3, the DNA is TGCGCCAGCAGCTTGGGTCGGACAGACACCGGGGAGCTGTTTTTT. The variable domain in full, with the rest retrieved from reference TRBV5-1 and TRBJ2-2, is KAGVTQTPRYLIKTRGQQVTLSCSPISGHRSVSWYQQTPGQGLQFLFEYFSETQRNKGNFPGRFSGRQFSNSRSEMNVSTLELGDSALYLCASSLGRTDTGELFFGEGSRLTVL.

The chain carries TRBV29-1 and TRBJ2-2, with 7 bases lining up with TRBD2. CDR3 length: 15 residues. The V and J ends lost 4 bases and 6 bases, in that order; junction bases with no gene match: 11. Germline V CDR1 and CDR2: SQVTM, ANQGSEA. The CDR3 is CSVGGGKSAAGELFF. The CDR3, as DNA: TGCAGCGTTGGGGGAGGGAAGAGTGCGGCCGGGGAGCTGTTTTTT.